These T cell receptor beta chains were read from a single sample in a study of control samples from healthy donors and cancer patients. TCRdb's table, derived via immunoSEQ multiplex PCR, lists solely in-frame clones and lacks some. Of 120,000 to 150,000 clones detected, 93% appear once; the ten largest clones hold more than 4.5%. Sequenced sample: blood. These receptors all stem from a man aged 18 to 30 in good health. Both conserved end residues are part of each CDR3. A D gene is named only where the DNA matches it firmly. Size values are once, few and many counts, or a class for expanded clones, and some rows have none.

abundance,d_gene,j_gene,v_gene,CDR3nt,CDR3aa
.,.,TRBJ2-1,TRBV4-1,TGCGCCAGCAGCCAACCCCCGACAGGAGAGTTTCTGGATGAGCAGTTCTTC,CASSQPPTGEFLDEQFF
.,.,TRBJ2-7,TRBV20-1,TGCAGTGCTCGCGGTCCCTACGAGCAGTACTTC,CSARGPYEQYF
.,.,TRBJ1-3,TRBV11-2,TGTGCCAGCAGCTTTGCCGGGACAACCGGAAACACCATATATTTT,CASSFAGTTGNTIYF
.,.,TRBJ1-1,TRBV19,TGTGCCAGTAGTTCCAATTTGAACACTGAAGCTTTCTTT,CASSSNLNTEAFF
.,TRBD1,TRBJ2-1,TRBV4-1,TGCGCCAGCAGCCAATCGGGGACAGGCGATGCGTTCTTC,CASSQSGTGDAFF
.,.,TRBJ1-1,TRBV30,TGTGCCTGGAGTTCCACAGGGAGCACTGAAGCTTTCTTT,CAWSSTGSTEAFF
once,.,TRBJ2-7,TRBV5-4,TGTGCCAGCAGCTTGGTGGGAGCCCTCGAGCAGTACTTC,CASSLVGALEQYF
.,.,TRBJ2-3,TRBV5-1,TGCGCCAGCACCGACTTGTTAGATACGCAGTATTTT,CASTDLLDTQYF
.,.,TRBJ1-5,TRBV10-1,TGCGCCAGCAGTGTAGGCTTGGGGAATCAGCCCCAGCATTTT,CASSVGLGNQPQHF
.,.,TRBJ2-7,TRBV7-2,TGTGCCAGCAGTACAGACAGGTTGAGCTCCTACGAGCAGTACTTC,CASSTDRLSSYEQYF
.,TRBD2,TRBJ2-1,TRBV9,TGTGCCAGCAGCGTAGTACCTAGCGGGACCTACAATGAGCAGTTCTTC,CASSVVPSGTYNEQFF
.,.,TRBJ2-2,TRBV24-1,TGTGCCACCAGTGTTCTCGAGGGATCCGGGGAGCTGTTTTTT,CATSVLEGSGELFF
.,TRBD1,TRBJ1-1,TRBV6-2/TRBV6-3,TGTGCCAGCAGTTATCCGACAGGGCTGGGCACTGAAGCTTTCTTT,CASSYPTGLGTEAFF
.,.,TRBJ2-1,TRBV3-1/TRBV3-2,TGTGCCAGCAGCCAAGTATACGCGCAGCACGCCTACAATGAGCAGTTCTTC,CASSQVYAQHAYNEQFF
.,TRBD2,TRBJ2-1,TRBV7-3,TGTGCCAGCAGCCTGCCTCTAGCGGGAGGTAGTGATGAGCAGTTCTTC,CASSLPLAGGSDEQFF
.,.,TRBJ1-5,TRBV19,TGTGCCAGTAGTTCCCAGGGTTTATGGCAGCCCCAGCATTTT,CASSSQGLWQPQHF
.,TRBD1,TRBJ1-5,TRBV2,TGTGCCAGCAGTGGGGTTACAGGGGGAGGGCATCAGCCCCAGCATTTT,CASSGVTGGGHQPQHF
.,.,TRBJ1-4,TRBV3-1/TRBV3-2,TGTGCCAGCAGCCAAGATTACCCCAACTCCTTTGAAAAACTGTTTTTT,CASSQDYPNSFEKLFF
.,TRBD1,TRBJ1-1,TRBV5-1,TGCGCCAGCAGCGGATGGGGACAGGGGGGCACTGAAGCTTTCTTT,CASSGWGQGGTEAFF
.,.,TRBJ2-7,TRBV12-3/TRBV12-4,TGTGCCAGCAGCCTTTTCTACGAGCAGTACTTC,CASSLFYEQYF
.,.,TRBJ1-4,TRBV4-2,TGTGCCAGCAGCCAAGATAGGGTCAGCGAAAAACTGTTTTTT,CASSQDRVSEKLFF
.,.,TRBJ1-2,TRBV28,TGTGCCAGCAGTTTAGGGCAGGGGTTGGACTATGGCTACACCTTC,CASSLGQGLDYGYTF
.,.,TRBJ2-1,TRBV11-2,TGTGCCAGCAGCTTAGATCTGAATAGCCGGAATGAGCAGTTCTTC,CASSLDLNSRNEQFF
once,.,TRBJ1-1,TRBV30,TGTGCCTGGAGTGTACCCGGGACCTACACTGAAGCTTTCTTT,CAWSVPGTYTEAFF
.,.,TRBJ1-2,TRBV9,TGTGCCAGCAGCGTAATAGATGGCTACACCTTC,CASSVIDGYTF
many,TRBD1,TRBJ2-6,TRBV2,TGTGCCAGCAGTGGGGACAGCAGCTCTGGGGCCAACGTCCTGACTTTC,CASSGDSSSGANVLTF
.,.,TRBJ2-6,TRBV3-1/TRBV3-2,TGTGCCAGCAGCCAAGAAGGGGCCAATGTCCTGACTTTC,CASSQEGANVLTF
.,.,TRBJ1-2,TRBV7-2,TGTGCCAGCAGCTTACAGGGTGCCCATGGCTACACCTTC,CASSLQGAHGYTF
.,TRBD2,TRBJ2-1,TRBV13,TGTGCCAGCAGTATAGAGCCAGCGGGAGGGTACAATGAGCAGTTCTTC,CASSIEPAGGYNEQFF
.,.,TRBJ2-1,TRBV9,TGTGCCAGCAGCGTAGGTTCAGGGCAGCAGTTCTTC,CASSVGSGQQFF
.,.,TRBJ1-1,TRBV6-2/TRBV6-3,TGTGCCAGCAGTTACCCTAAGCTCACTGAAGCTTTCTTT,CASSYPKLTEAFF
.,.,TRBJ2-3,TRBV28,TGTGCCAGCAGTTTCAGGGCTAGCCTACGAGATACGCAGTATTTT,CASSFRASLRDTQYF
.,.,TRBJ1-2,TRBV6-6,TGTGCCAGCAGTTACTCGAGGGACAACTATGGCTACACCTTC,CASSYSRDNYGYTF
.,.,TRBJ1-4,TRBV7-6,TGTGCCAGCAGCTTACGAAATAATGAAAAACTGTTTTTT,CASSLRNNEKLFF
.,.,TRBJ2-2,TRBV27,TGTGCCAGCAGTCTGGTATCGGTCTCGAGCGGGACCGGGGAGCTGTTTTTT,CASSLVSVSSGTGELFF
.,.,TRBJ2-7,TRBV7-9,TGTGCCAGCAGCCCGCGGATCTCGGGGGACTACGAGCAGTACTTC,CASSPRISGDYEQYF
.,.,TRBJ2-3,TRBV6-5,TGTGCCAGCAGTACCCGGGACCGATACACAGATACGCAGTATTTT,CASSTRDRYTDTQYF
.,.,TRBJ1-5,TRBV3-1/TRBV3-2,TGTGCCAGCAGCCAGGGGCGCTGGGGCAATCAGCCCCAGCATTTT,CASSQGRWGNQPQHF
.,.,TRBJ2-1,TRBV6-1,TGTGCCAGCATCGCAGGGTTATCGGAGCAGTTCTTC,CASIAGLSEQFF
.,.,TRBJ2-3,TRBV7-2,TGTGCCAGCAGCTGGGGGGATACGCAGTATTTT,CASSWGDTQYF
.,TRBD2,TRBJ2-1,TRBV10-3,TGTGCCATCAGTGCCCTAGCGGGGGAGCAGTTCTTC,CAISALAGEQFF
.,TRBD1,TRBJ1-2,TRBV6-6,TGTGCCAGCAGCCTTGGACAGGGTGATGGCTACACCTTC,CASSLGQGDGYTF
.,TRBD1,TRBJ2-1,TRBV3-1/TRBV3-2,TGTGCCAGCAGCCCTACCCGGGACAGGGGGATGGTAAGCTCCTACAATGAGCAGTTCTTC,CASSPTRDRGMVSSYNEQFF
.,.,TRBJ1-5,TRBV6-6,TGTGCCAGCAGTTACGGAGGATTGGCGGGGTCCCAGCATTTT,CASSYGGLAGSQHF
.,TRBD2,TRBJ2-7,TRBV5-1,TGCGCCAGCAGCTCTACGGGACTAGCGGATTACGAGCAGTACTTC,CASSSTGLADYEQYF
.,.,TRBJ2-2,TRBV10-3,TGTGCCATCACCCCCCGGGAGAACACCGGGGAGCTGTTTTTT,CAITPRENTGELFF
.,.,TRBJ2-7,TRBV7-3,TGTGCCAGCAGCTTAAATGGCATATCCCCCCCTTACGAGCAGTACTTC,CASSLNGISPPYEQYF
.,.,TRBJ2-5,TRBV11-2,TGTGCCAGCAGCCCCCGCCTCGGCCAAGAGACCCAGTACTTC,CASSPRLGQETQYF
.,TRBD2,TRBJ2-7,TRBV7-9,TGTGCCAGCAGCACACTAGCGGGATACGAGCAGTACTTC,CASSTLAGYEQYF
.,TRBD2,TRBJ2-2,TRBV28,TGTGCCAGCACGGGACTAGCGGGAGGGCCCGGCACCGGGGAGCTGTTTTTT,CASTGLAGGPGTGELFF
few,.,TRBJ2-6,TRBV19,TGTGCCAGTAGTACAATCTCTGGGGCCAACGTCCTGACTTTC,CASSTISGANVLTF
.,TRBD1,TRBJ1-2,TRBV3-1/TRBV3-2,TGTGCCAGCAGCCAAGCCCTGACAGGGGCCTATGGCTACACCTTC,CASSQALTGAYGYTF
.,.,TRBJ1-4,TRBV7-3,TGTGCCAGCAGCTTAACCGGGAATGAAAAACTGTTTTTT,CASSLTGNEKLFF
.,TRBD1,TRBJ1-2,TRBV11-2,TGTGCCAGCAGCTTACAGGACAGGGTTCTCGATGGCTACACCTTC,CASSLQDRVLDGYTF
once,.,TRBJ2-5,TRBV7-3,TGTGCCAGCAGCTCCGAGCCCTCGGCGACCCAGTACTTC,CASSSEPSATQYF
.,TRBD2,TRBJ2-7,TRBV27,TGTGCCAGCAGCTTGTTTTCACGGGGGGACGAGCAGTACTTC,CASSLFSRGDEQYF
once,.,TRBJ1-2,TRBV13,TGTGCCAGCAGCTTTAGCTTGGGAAACTATGGCTACACCTTC,CASSFSLGNYGYTF
.,.,TRBJ1-3,TRBV4-2,TGTGCCAGCAGCCAATTAAATCCTAGGCCAAACTCTGGAAACACCATATATTTT,CASSQLNPRPNSGNTIYF
.,TRBD2,TRBJ2-1,TRBV11-2,TGTGCCAGCGTACTTTTAGGGGTAGCGGGAGGTTACAATGAGCAGTTCTTC,CASVLLGVAGGYNEQFF
.,.,TRBJ1-4,TRBV14,TGTGCCAGCGGCAACCGAATAAATGAAAAACTGTTTTTT,CASGNRINEKLFF